This T cell receptor (beta chain) was retrieved from a study of metastatic and nonmetastatic thyroid tumors (dated by TCRdb to 2019 to 2021). For the study in its entirety: For patients with malignant and with benign thyroid disease, the researchers compared repertoires between peripheral blood samples and tumor or nodule tissue samples.

Library construction relied on PCR. Sequencer: Illumina HiSeq 4000. The TCR beta-chain CDR3 region of each patient was profiled by high-throughput sequencing. The paper's data handling went like this. CDR3 differences across clinicopathological groups were used to build a classifier for discriminating distant-metastatic papillary thyroid cancer patients. Repertoire diversity was assessed with the Shannon index, and tumor-blood repertoire similarity with the Morisita-Horn index. TCRdb cleaned the public reads at Q25 with fastp, built clones with MiXCR and kept in-frame beta chains. The V and J calls, along with clone size, are taken from TCRdb and not from the paper's own processing. For this sample the table gives about 10,000 clones, of which approximately 31% were detected only once. In total, the top ten clones hold approximately 16% of the sample. Here is what the overall study found, with its caveats: TCR beta diversity was reported as significantly higher in malignant tumors than in benign nodules, in both blood and tumor samples.

The CDR3 goes from the cysteine to the phenylalanine over 14 residues. Kept here is only the CDR3 DNA, which spans 42 bases and is read in frame from base 1. The germline V gene (reference sequence) yields LNHDA for CDR1 and SQIVND for CDR2. V has 5 bases trimmed and J has 6 bases trimmed; junction bases matching no gene number 7. None of the patients had been given any treatment before thyroid surgery. Patient clinical samples collected from the early 2010s to the late 2010s were retrospectively analysed using T-cell receptor beta sequencing. This clone has more than one count but fewer than ten. Its binding antigen is unknown. The input lacks base qualities; no much larger clone sits a single base away.

The rearrangement joined TRBV19 to TRBJ2-7, with 10 bases in between that match TRBD2. Sequenced sample: adjacent normal tissue. The sequence derives from a female donor with papillary thyroid cancer or a benign thyroid nodule (not recorded which). Some clones in this sample may be carry-over from other donors' samples. The CDR3 region: CASSSAGGPGEQYF. Read as DNA, the sequence is TGTGCCAGTAGTTCAGCGGGAGGGCCTGGCGAGCAGTACTTC.